The 15 T cell receptor beta chains below were found in one sample sequenced in a study of cytomegalovirus exposure and HLA in healthy donors. Sequenced by immunoSEQ multiplex PCR; TCRdb stores in-frame clones only, minus some. The profile shows 250,000 to 350,000 clones, 85% to 90% of them singletons. Material for sequencing was PBMCs. These TCRs come from a woman under 30 in good health and CMV-seronegative.

This rearrangement joins TRBV7-9 to TRBJ1-3; 7 nucleotides agree with TRBD1. Trimming cost V 4 bases and J 0 bases; bases outside gene matches: 6. Germline CDR1 reads SEHNR; CDR2 reads FQNEAQ (reference sequence). The CDR3 runs 16 residues. For the CDR3, the DNA is TGTGCCAGCAGCTCCAAGACAGGGCTCTCTGGAAACACCATATATTTT. Its protein product is CASSSKTGLSGNTIYF.

The rearrangement links TRBV9 to TRBJ2-2, with 10 bases aligning to TRBD1. Unmatched junction bases numbered 7, after V lost 3 bases and J lost 5 bases. The CDR3 loop spans 16 amino acids. Germline CDR1 is SGDLS and CDR2 is YYNGEE. The CDR3 protein is CASSAPGQGLTGELFF. CDR3 DNA sequence: TGTGCCAGCAGCGCGCCGGGACAGGGGCTGACCGGGGAGCTGTTTTTT.

The chain uses TRBV7-9 and TRBJ1-2; D perhaps matches TRBD1 (6 bases). The germline V and J ends were trimmed by 8 bases and 3 bases, with 16 bases remaining between them. The CDR3 is 14 residues long. Germline V gene lookup returns CDR1 SEHNR and CDR2 FQNEAQ (reference sequence). This CDR3 reads CASVDGQKDYGYTF. CDR3 nucleotide sequence: TGTGCCAGCGTTGATGGACAGAAAGACTATGGCTACACCTTC.

This clone was observed a few times. CDR3 coding DNA: TGTGCCAGCAGTGACACGGACAGGGATGACGATTCACCCCTCCACTTT. It encodes CASSDTDRDDDSPLHF. J is TRBJ1-6 and V is TRBV6-1, with TRBD1 identical over 8 bases. Germline lookup yields CDR1 MNHNS and CDR2 SASEGT. The ends lost 3 bases at V and 8 bases at J; junction bases unmatched: 9. This CDR3 region has 16 residues.

The chain has TRBV6-5 and TRBJ2-5; no clear D. The germline CDR1 and CDR2 sequences are MNHEY and SVGAGI. V lost 5 bases to trimming and J lost 2 bases, with 9 bases between them. This CDR3 has 13 residues. CDR3 nucleotide sequence: TGTGCCAGCAGTCCAGGAATGCAAGAGACCCAGTACTTC. Translation gives CASSPGMQETQYF.

The chain couples TRBV27 to TRBJ2-7; a weak D match, TRBD2 (7 bases). The CDR3 spans 15 residues. CDR1 is MNHEY, CDR2 SMNVEV, per germline (reference sequence). Trimming took off 7 bases at V and 2 bases at J, with 18 bases between the two ends. The DNA for the CDR3 is TGTGCCAGCACTCGAAGGGGGACTACCACCTACGAGCAGTACTTC. It yields the protein CASTRRGTTTYEQYF.

J is TRBJ2-5 and V is TRBV7-9; TRBD2 agrees at 13 bases. With V trimmed by 5 bases and J by 5 bases, 8 bases remained unmatched. This CDR3 contains 16 residues. Germline CDR1 is SEHNR and CDR2 is FQNEAQ (reference sequence). The DNA of the CDR3 is TGTGCCAGCAGCCAGCGGACTAGCGGGAGTTTGGAGACCCAGTACTTC. Amino acids: CASSQRTSGSLETQYF.

The V call is TRBV28, the J call TRBJ2-3, with unresolved D. V was trimmed by 5 bases and J by 3 bases, leaving 9 bases between them. This CDR3 has 13 residues. Germline V lookup: CDR1 MDHEN, CDR2 SYDVKM. The CDR3 region is CASSPLGTDTQYF. For the CDR3, the DNA is TGTGCCAGCAGTCCCCTAGGAACAGATACGCAGTATTTT.

CDR3 DNA: TGTGCCAGCAGCTTAGGGGGGACAGGTTCTCAGCCCCAGCATTTT. Protein sequence: CASSLGGTGSQPQHF. The gene calls are TRBV11-2 and TRBJ1-5; TRBD1 agrees at 8 bases. The CDR3 loop spans 15 amino acids. The junction had 5 bases not matched to a gene; V was cut back by 1 base and J by 6 bases. CDR1 is SGHAT and CDR2 is FQNNGV in the germline V gene. The full variable domain, rest sourced from reference TRBV11-2 and TRBJ1-5, is EAGVAQSPRYKIIEKRQSVAFWCNPISGHATLYWYQQILGQGPKLLIQFQNNGVVDDSQLPKDRFSAERLKGVDSTLKIQPAKLEDSAVYLCASSLGGTGSQPQHFGDGTRLSIL.

This chain links TRBV6-5 with TRBJ2-1; possible D gene TRBD1, 6 bases. This CDR3 contains 12 residues. Germline values: CDR1 MNHEY, CDR2 SVGAGI. V lost 5 bases and J 13 bases, leaving 15 bases between the germline ends. The CDR3, as DNA: TGTGCCAGCAGTACGACAGGCCACTATCAGTTCTTC. This sequence encodes CASSTTGHYQFF.

V usage is TRBV4-1 and J usage is TRBJ2-5; 8 nucleotides align to TRBD2. Germline V gives CDR1 MGHRA, CDR2 YSYEKL. The CDR3 contains 16 residues. The V segment lost 0 bases and the J segment 1 base; nucleotides outside the gene matches: 4. The CDR3 here is CASSQELRGVQETQYF. The DNA of the CDR3 is TGCGCCAGCAGCCAAGAACTGCGGGGGGTCCAAGAGACCCAGTACTTC.

The chain joins TRBV7-9 to TRBJ1-5; tentatively, D is TRBD1 (6 bases). Trimming removed 2 bases at V and 5 bases at J, with 10 bases between. CDR1 and CDR2 from the germline V gene are SEHNR and FQNEAQ (reference sequence). The CDR3 has 14 amino acids. In DNA, the CDR3 is TGTGCCAGCAGCTTAACAGGGTATCATCAGCCCCAGCATTTT. It translates to CASSLTGYHQPQHF.

The chain's CDR3 is CASSFRDISTDTQYF. The CDR3 DNA sequence: TGTGCCAGCAGTTTCCGCGACATTAGCACAGATACGCAGTATTTT. V is TRBV27 and J is TRBJ2-3; D ambiguous. This CDR3 is built from 15 residues. V shed 3 bases and J shed 0 bases, with 10 bases lying between them. Germline-derived CDR1 and CDR2 are MNHEY and SMNVEV (reference sequence).

This clone was observed once. The V and J genes are TRBV5-1 and TRBJ2-7; 11 nucleotides match TRBD2. V lost 5 bases and J lost 4; bases outside the gene matches: 8. The CDR3 is made up of 15 amino acids. Germline V lookup: CDR1 SGHRS, CDR2 YFSETQ. CDR3 in DNA: TGCGCCAGCAGACTAGCGGGAGACGTTAGGTACGAGCAGTACTTC. It is translated as CASRLAGDVRYEQYF.

The rearrangement uses TRBV13 and TRBJ1-1; D unclear. The CDR3 has 12 residues. V lost 8 bases to trimming and J lost 3 bases, with 10 bases between them. CDR1 is PRHDT and CDR2 is FYEKMQ in the germline V gene (reference sequence). The CDR3 spells CASRREHTEAFF. DNA of the CDR3: TGTGCCAGCCGCCGGGAGCACACTGAAGCTTTCTTT.